Each of the 10 T cell receptor beta chains below was sequenced from the same sample in a study of blood T cell repertoires in COVID-19. Profiled with immunoSEQ multiplex PCR; TCRdb holds only in-frame clones, not every one. Of roughly 220,000 clones listed, about 86% are singletons. Sequenced: PBMCs or T cells enriched from blood (not recorded which). These receptors all stem from a woman in her fifties or sixties with acute COVID-19.

The CDR3 nucleotides are TGTGCCACCAGTGATCCCGGGGCAGGGGGGTACGAGCAGTACTTC. The encoded protein is CATSDPGAGGYEQYF. This chain uses TRBV24-1 with TRBJ2-7; a possible D gene is TRBD1 (7 bases). Looked up from germline, CDR1 is KGHDR and CDR2 is SFDVKD. The CDR3 sequence is 15 residues long. V was trimmed by 3 bases and J by 4 bases, leaving 15 bases between them.

The chain carries TRBV3-1 (or the pseudogene TRBV3-2) and TRBJ2-3, with 10 bases fitting TRBD1. Germline V gene lookup returns CDR1 LGHDT and CDR2 YNNKEL (reference sequence). The CDR3 loop spans 12 amino acids. Unmatched junction bases numbered 7, after V lost 4 bases and J lost 15 bases. CDR3 nucleotides: TGTGCCAGCAGCCTCGGGACAGGGGCGAAATATTTT. Its translation is CASSLGTGAKYF.

The rearrangement joins TRBV19 to TRBJ1-2; 7 bases are shared with TRBD1. Trimming at V came to 5 bases and at J to 8 bases, leaving 14 bases not matched to a gene. CDR1 and CDR2 (germline): LNHDA, SQIVND (reference sequence). There are 15 residues in the CDR3. CDR3 in DNA: TGTGCCAGTAGTGTCGGGGGACAGCCGATCTTGGGCTACACCTTC. Translating it yields CASSVGGQPILGYTF.

The V and J genes are TRBV27 and TRBJ1-5, with D uncertain. The CDR3 covers 14 residues. Per the germline V gene, CDR1 is MNHEY and CDR2 is SMNVEV (reference sequence). The V and J ends lost 10 bases and 0 bases respectively, with 13 bases between them. The CDR3 DNA is TGTGCCACCTCTCACTTAGATAGCAATCAGCCCCAGCATTTT. It yields the protein CATSHLDSNQPQHF.

Remarks on this clone: The sample carries other DNA sequences with the same CDR3. The chain links TRBV18 to TRBJ2-7; 11 bases line up with TRBD1. The V gene's germline CDR1 is KGHSH and CDR2 LQKENI. The CDR3 contains 15 residues. With V trimmed by 0 bases and J by 2 bases, 0 bases remained unmatched. CDR3: CASSPPGQGAYEQYF. CDR3 sequence (DNA): TGTGCCAGCTCACCACCGGGACAGGGGGCCTACGAGCAGTACTTC.

The V and J genes are TRBV28 and TRBJ1-2, with 9 bases matching TRBD1. The junction had 3 bases not matched to a gene; V was cut back by 6 bases and J by 4 bases. The length of the CDR3 is 13 residues. Germline values: CDR1 MDHEN, CDR2 SYDVKM. The CDR3 sequence: CASRTGGAYGYTF. Here the CDR3 DNA reads TGTGCCAGCAGAACAGGGGGCGCCTATGGCTACACCTTC.

The rearrangement uses TRBV4-1 and TRBJ1-2; D may be TRBD1 (6 bases). The CDR3 spans 15 residues. Trimming removed 4 bases from V and 5 bases from J, with 17 bases in between. Germline values: CDR1 MGHRA, CDR2 YSYEKL. The CDR3 is CASSPGQILGYGYTF. CDR3 in DNA: TGCGCCAGCAGCCCCGGACAGATCCTGGGGTATGGCTACACCTTC.

The V call is TRBV18, the J call TRBJ2-1; 7 nucleotides line up with TRBD2. This CDR3 is 12 amino acids long. CDR1 and CDR2 (germline): KGHSH, LQKENI. Trimming removed 3 bases from V and 10 bases from J; junction bases left unmatched: 3. The CDR3 nucleotides read TGTGCCAGCTCACCGGGGGGAGGGGAGCAGTTCTTC. It yields the protein CASSPGGGEQFF.

The rearrangement joins TRBV18 to TRBJ1-3; D gene unclear. This CDR3 spans 17 amino acids. The V end was cut by 2 bases, the J end by 0 bases, with 14 bases between. Germline V lookup: CDR1 KGHSH, CDR2 LQKENI. The CDR3, as DNA: TGTGCCAGCTCACCAGGTGCTCCGGGTCTCTCTGGAAACACCATATATTTT. Translating gives CASSPGAPGLSGNTIYF.

The rearrangement links TRBV20-1 to TRBJ1-5; a weak D match, TRBD1 (5 bases). The V gene's germline CDR1 is DFQATT and CDR2 SNEGSKA (reference sequence). The CDR3 totals 15 residues. The V and J ends lost 3 bases and 1 base respectively, with 13 bases between them. CDR3 coding DNA: TGCAGTGCTAGTTTGTCAGGGATAAGCAATCAGCCCCAGCATTTT. Translation gives CSASLSGISNQPQHF.